Below are 7 T cell receptor beta chains sequenced from a single sample in a study of human thymus T cells. Surgeons resected thymus tissue during corrective heart surgery. Method: immunoSEQ multiplex PCR; TCRdb's copy keeps in-frame clones and lacks some. The profile shows approximately 71,000 clones, roughly 94% of them singletons. The sequenced material came from thymus tissue. Every receptor here comes from a girl in the first two years of life with a congenital heart defect but otherwise immunologically healthy.

The rearrangement uses TRBV19 and TRBJ1-5; D is unclear. CDR3 length: 17 residues. Per the germline V gene, CDR1 is LNHDA and CDR2 is SQIVND (reference sequence). V dropped 1 base and J dropped 6 bases, with 19 bases sitting between them. The CDR3, as DNA: TGTGCCAGTAGTATAGGCCTCGCGGGGATGAGGATTCAGCCCCAGCATTTT. It encodes CASSIGLAGMRIQPQHF.

The chain has TRBV14 and TRBJ2-3; 13 bases are a match to TRBD2. With V trimmed by 4 bases and J by 0 bases, 16 bases remained unmatched. Looked up from germline, CDR1 is SGHDN and CDR2 is FVKESK. The CDR3 contains 21 residues. The CDR3: CASSRSSQLAGGPGSTDTQYF. DNA of the CDR3: TGTGCCAGCAGCCGATCGAGCCAACTAGCGGGAGGGCCGGGTAGCACAGATACGCAGTATTTT.

This chain uses TRBV19 with TRBJ2-1, with TRBD2 identical over 11 bases. CDR1 and CDR2 from the germline V gene are LNHDA and SQIVND (reference sequence). The V gene end was trimmed by 10 bases and the J gene end by 5 bases; junction bases not matched to a gene: 19. CDR3 length: 18 residues. The CDR3, as DNA: TGTGCCACCACCCTTCAACAAACTAGCGGGAGCTTTGACAATGAGCAGTTCTTC. Encoded protein: CATTLQQTSGSFDNEQFF.

V and J are TRBV18 and TRBJ2-3; 10 bases are shared with TRBD2. Trimming at V came to 4 bases and at J to 3 bases, leaving 10 bases not matched to a gene. CDR1 KGHSH and CDR2 LQKENI come from the germline V gene. The length of the CDR3 is 17 residues. In nucleotides, the CDR3 is TGTGCCAGCTCACACTACGGAGAGCGGGAGGGTACAGATACGCAGTATTTT. This sequence encodes CASSHYGEREGTDTQYF.

V is TRBV10-3 and J is TRBJ2-5; the match to TRBD2 covers 12 bases. V was pared by 10 bases and J by 4 bases, with 13 bases of the junction left unmatched. CDR1 is ENHRY and CDR2 is SYGVKD in the germline V gene. The CDR3 contains 16 residues. The CDR3 loop is CATQGLLAGGGETQYF. The CDR3 coding sequence is TGTGCCACCCAGGGCCTACTAGCGGGAGGCGGAGAGACCCAGTACTTC.

V and J are TRBV7-3 and TRBJ2-1; TRBD1 aligns across 10 bases. With 1 base clipped from V and 5 bases from J, the junction kept 5 bases outside the gene matches. The CDR3 length is 16 residues. Per the germline V gene, CDR1 is SGHTA and CDR2 is FQGTGA. DNA for the CDR3: TGTGCCAGCAGCTTAAGACGGGACAGGGGTCACAATGAGCAGTTCTTC. Its translation: CASSLRRDRGHNEQFF.

The chain has TRBV6-1 and TRBJ2-1; 9 bases fit TRBD2. Trimming removed 3 bases from V and 0 bases from J; junction bases left unmatched: 6. The CDR3 is 17 residues long. Germline V gene sequence: CDR1 MNHNS, CDR2 SASEGT. CDR3 in amino acids: CASSEIYSGSSYNEQFF. CDR3 nucleotides: TGTGCCAGCAGTGAGATATATAGCGGGAGCTCCTACAATGAGCAGTTCTTC.